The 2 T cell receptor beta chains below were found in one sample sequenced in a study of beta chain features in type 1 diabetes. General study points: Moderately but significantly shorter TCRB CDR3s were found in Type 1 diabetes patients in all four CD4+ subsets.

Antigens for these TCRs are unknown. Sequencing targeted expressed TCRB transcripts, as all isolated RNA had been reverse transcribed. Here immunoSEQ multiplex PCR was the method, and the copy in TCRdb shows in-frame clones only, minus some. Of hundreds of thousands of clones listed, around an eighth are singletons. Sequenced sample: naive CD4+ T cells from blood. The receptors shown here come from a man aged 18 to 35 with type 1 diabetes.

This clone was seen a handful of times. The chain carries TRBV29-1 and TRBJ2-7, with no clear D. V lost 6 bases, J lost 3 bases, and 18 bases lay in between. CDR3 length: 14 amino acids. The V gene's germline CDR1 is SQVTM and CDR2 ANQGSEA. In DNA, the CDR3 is TGCAGCGTCCGAGAGGTAGCACCGGGCTACGAGCAGTACTTC. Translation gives CSVREVAPGYEQYF.

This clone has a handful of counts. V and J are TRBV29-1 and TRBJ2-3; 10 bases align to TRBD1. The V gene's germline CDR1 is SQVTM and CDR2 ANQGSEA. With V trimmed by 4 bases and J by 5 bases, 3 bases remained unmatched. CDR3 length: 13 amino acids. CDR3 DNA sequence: TGCAGCGTTGGTGGGACAGGGGAAGATACGCAGTATTTT. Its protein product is CSVGGTGEDTQYF.